What follows are 27 T cell receptor beta chains derived from one specimen sequenced in a study of cytomegalovirus exposure and HLA in healthy donors. Amplification used 60 Vbeta primers and 13 Jbeta primers. The repertoire was sequenced with immunoSEQ multiplex PCR; TCRdb's copy has only in-frame clones and lacks some. The sample holds 150,000 to 200,000 clones; roughly 80% are singletons and the top ten take roughly 2%. Material: PBMCs. The receptor source for this set is a female donor in good health and CMV-seronegative.

The CDR3 region is CASSPPTGTEAFF. CDR3 DNA sequence: TGTGCCAGCAGCCCGCCGACAGGCACTGAAGCTTTCTTT. This chain uses TRBV13 with TRBJ1-1, with D perhaps TRBD1 (6 bases). The CDR3 sequence is 13 residues long. The germline V gene has CDR1 PRHDT and CDR2 FYEKMQ (reference sequence). V lost 5 bases, J lost 4 bases, and 11 bases lay in between.

The rearrangement joins TRBV9 to TRBJ2-5; D is perhaps TRBD2 (5 bases). This CDR3 region has 12 residues. Trimming stripped 1 base from V and 5 bases from J, with 6 bases between. The germline V gene encodes CDR1 SGDLS and CDR2 YYNGEE. The CDR3 coding sequence is TGTGCCAGCAGCGTAAGGGAGGAGACCCAGTACTTC. Its translation: CASSVREETQYF. The full variable domain, rest sourced from reference TRBV9 and TRBJ2-5, is DSGVTQTPKHLITATGQRVTLRCSPRSGDLSVYWYQQSLDQGLQFLIQYYNGEERAKGNILERFSAQQFPDLHSELNLSSLELGDSALYFCASSVREETQYFGPGTRLLVL.

This clone was found a few times. V gene TRBV10-3 combines with J gene TRBJ1-1; no reliable D call. V was trimmed by 3 bases and J by 0 bases, leaving 8 bases between them. This CDR3 has 14 amino acids. Germline V CDR1 and CDR2: ENHRY, SYGVKD. Here the CDR3 reads CAISDGDMNTEAFF. In DNA form, the CDR3 reads TGTGCCATCAGTGACGGGGATATGAACACTGAAGCTTTCTTT.

This rearrangement joins TRBV29-1 to TRBJ2-7, with 9 nucleotides matching TRBD1. The CDR3 extends over 14 amino acids. CDR1 and CDR2 (germline): SQVTM, ANQGSEA. V shed 5 bases, J shed 0 bases, and the junction held 5 bases outside the gene matches. The CDR3, as DNA: TGCAGCGTTTCCGGGACAGGGAACTCCTACGAGCAGTACTTC. This encodes CSVSGTGNSYEQYF.

As for this clone: Other DNA variants within this sample encode the same CDR3. CDR3 nucleotides: TGTGCCAGCAGCCGACAGGGGCAAGAGACCCAGTACTTC. Encoded protein: CASSRQGQETQYF. The rearrangement joins TRBV9 to TRBJ2-5; 8 positions match TRBD1. From germline, CDR1 is SGDLS and CDR2 YYNGEE. V lost 4 bases and J lost 2; bases outside the gene matches: 1. The CDR3 runs to 13 residues.

J is TRBJ2-1 and V is TRBV4-2; 10 positions agree with TRBD2. The ends lost 2 bases at V and 4 bases at J; junction bases unmatched: 5. The V gene's germline CDR1 is LGHNA and CDR2 YNFKEQ. The CDR3 has 16 residues. CDR3 loop: CASSQLPTSGYNEQFF. Here the CDR3 DNA reads TGTGCCAGCAGCCAACTTCCGACTAGCGGGTACAATGAGCAGTTCTTC.

The chain links TRBV7-2 to TRBJ2-2; possibly TRBD2 for D (5 bases). Germline assignment: CDR1 SGHTA and CDR2 FQGNSA. The CDR3 is 13 amino acids. Trimming pared 5 bases from V and 7 bases from J, leaving 11 bases between. The CDR3 sequence is CASSPRTHGELFF. In DNA form, the CDR3 reads TGTGCCAGCAGCCCAAGGACTCACGGGGAGCTGTTTTTT. The full variable domain, rest sourced from reference TRBV7-2 and TRBJ2-2, is GAGVSQSPSNKVTEKGKDVELRCDPISGHTALYWYRQSLGQGLEFLIYFQGNSAPDKSGLPSDRFSAERTGGSVSTLTIQRTQQEDSAVYLCASSPRTHGELFFGEGSRLTVL.

CDR3 coding DNA: TGTGCCAGCTCCCCCGGGTCTGGCTATGGCTACACCTTC. It specifies CASSPGSGYGYTF. This chain joins TRBV18 and TRBJ1-2; D is uncertain. The CDR3 runs 13 residues. V shed 6 bases and J shed 4 bases, with 12 bases lying between them. Germline CDR1 and CDR2: KGHSH and LQKENI.

The chain joins TRBV5-6 to TRBJ1-2; 7 bases line up with TRBD1. With 0 bases clipped from V and 7 bases from J, the junction kept 15 bases outside the gene matches. The CDR3 is 17 residues long. The V gene's germline CDR1 is SGHDT and CDR2 YYEEEE. The CDR3, as DNA: TGTGCCAGCAGCTTGGCGGGACAGCAAATTCCCAGGGGTGGCTACACCTTC. It specifies CASSLAGQQIPRGGYTF.

This clone came up a few times. V gene TRBV9 combines with J gene TRBJ1-3; 7 bases align to TRBD1. This CDR3 is 15 amino acids long. From germline, CDR1 is SGDLS and CDR2 YYNGEE. The V gene end was trimmed by 0 bases and the J gene end by 9 bases; junction bases not matched to a gene: 9. The CDR3 reads CASSVGDRDGGTIYF. CDR3 coding DNA: TGTGCCAGCAGCGTAGGAGACAGGGATGGTGGCACCATATATTTT.

V is TRBV30 and J is TRBJ2-7, with 7 bases matching TRBD1. Germline CDR1 is GTSNPN and CDR2 is SVGIG (reference sequence). V gave up 6 bases and J gave up 9 bases; unmatched junction bases: 8. CDR3 length: 11 amino acids. Here the CDR3 DNA reads TGTGCCTGTAGGACAGGTCGCGGGCAGTACTTC. It is translated as CACRTGRGQYF.

The V gene is TRBV14, the J gene TRBJ2-2, with D perhaps matching TRBD2 (5 bases). Germline V gene sequence: CDR1 SGHDN, CDR2 FVKESK. The CDR3 extends over 14 amino acids. Deletions cut 6 bases from V and 1 base from J, with 9 bases between. The CDR3 coding sequence is TGTGCCAGCAGGAGGGAGAGGAACACCGGGGAGCTGTTTTTT. It codes for CASRRERNTGELFF. The whole variable domain, filled in from reference TRBV14 and TRBJ2-2, reads EAGVTQFPSHSVIEKGQTVTLRCDPISGHDNLYWYRRVMGKEIKFLLHFVKESKQDESGMPNNRFLAERTGGTYSTLKVQPAELEDSGVYFCASRRERNTGELFFGEGSRLTVL.

The V and J genes are TRBV4-1 and TRBJ2-1; 9 bases agree with TRBD2. Germline loops: CDR1 MGHRA, CDR2 YSYEKL. Unmatched junction bases numbered 5, after V lost 3 bases and J lost 2 bases. The CDR3 extends over 16 amino acids. The CDR3 spells CASSQTSGRTYNEQFF. Written as DNA, the CDR3 is TGCGCCAGCAGCCAGACGAGCGGGAGGACCTACAATGAGCAGTTCTTC.

The chain recombines TRBV19 with TRBJ2-2; weak D call: TRBD2 (6 bases). The CDR3 has 16 amino acids. V shed 3 bases and J shed 0 bases, with 11 bases lying between them. Germline lookup yields CDR1 LNHDA and CDR2 SQIVND (reference sequence). The CDR3 region has the DNA TGTGCCAGTAGTATTGTCGGGGGAACGAACACCGGGGAGCTGTTTTTT. Residues: CASSIVGGTNTGELFF.

The chain carries TRBV6-6 and TRBJ1-2, with D possibly TRBD1 on 5 matching bases. Trimming stripped 0 bases from V and 5 bases from J, with 10 bases between. Germline CDR1 MNHNY, CDR2 SVGAGI (reference sequence). This CDR3 comprises 14 residues. CDR3 loop: CASSYSGQVYGYTF. The CDR3, as DNA: TGTGCCAGCAGTTACTCGGGGCAGGTTTATGGCTACACCTTC.

Written as DNA, the CDR3 is TGTGCCAGCAGCTGGGGCTCTTCAGCGGGGGGCACAGATACGCAGTATTTT. Its translation: CASSWGSSAGGTDTQYF. V and J are TRBV5-8 and TRBJ2-3, with 8 positions matching TRBD2. The V gene end was trimmed by 3 bases and the J gene end by 1 base; junction bases not matched to a gene: 10. This CDR3 is built from 17 residues. Germline V CDR1 and CDR2: SGHTS, YDEGEE. Full variable domain (remainder filled in from reference TRBV5-8 and TRBJ2-3): EAGVTQSPTHLIKTRGQQATLRCSPISGHTSVYWYQQALGLGLQFLLWYDEGEERNRGNFPPRFSGRQFPNYSSELNVNALELEDSALYLCASSWGSSAGGTDTQYFGPGTRLTVL.

The CDR3 DNA follows: TGCGCCAGCTCTCGACACGAGACCCAGTACTTC. Translated, it gives CASSRHETQYF. The genes are TRBV10-1 and TRBJ2-5; D ambiguous. The germline V gene has CDR1 WNHNN and CDR2 SYGVQD (reference sequence). CDR3 length: 11 amino acids. Trimming shortened V by 8 bases and J by 5 bases, and 9 bases separated the two germline ends.

The chain is built from TRBV30 and TRBJ1-1; D is perhaps TRBD1 (6 bases). The CDR3 has 14 amino acids. The germline CDR1 and CDR2 sequences are GTSNPN and SVGIG (reference sequence). V shed 4 bases and J shed 3 bases, with 15 bases lying between them. The CDR3 DNA follows: TGTGCCTGGACGAATTTCCAGGGGTACACTGAAGCTTTCTTT. The encoded protein is CAWTNFQGYTEAFF.

V and J are TRBV7-9 and TRBJ2-7, with 9 bases aligning to TRBD1. The CDR3 sequence is 15 residues long. The V gene end was trimmed by 5 bases and the J gene end by 3 bases; junction bases not matched to a gene: 8. Germline lookup yields CDR1 SEHNR and CDR2 FQNEAQ (reference sequence). CDR3 DNA sequence: TGTGCCAGCAGCCCCCAGACAGGGGGGGGCTACGAGCAGTACTTC. It is translated as CASSPQTGGGYEQYF.

This clone has a single count. The chain recombines TRBV13 with TRBJ2-3, with 7 bases matching TRBD1. V gave up 1 base and J gave up 4 bases; unmatched junction bases: 5. CDR1 and CDR2 (germline): PRHDT, FYEKMQ (reference sequence). This CDR3 comprises 15 residues. CDR3 region: CASSLAQGSADTQYF. CDR3 DNA sequence: TGTGCCAGCAGCTTAGCACAGGGGTCGGCAGATACGCAGTATTTT.

This clone has just a few counts. CDR3 bases: TGTGCTAGTGGTTTGGGACAGGGGAACACAGATACGCAGTATTTT. Translating it yields CASGLGQGNTDTQYF. The chain links TRBV12-5 to TRBJ2-3, with 8 bases fitting TRBD1. V shed 1 base, J shed 2 bases, and the junction held 2 bases outside the gene matches. CDR1 LGHNT and CDR2 FRNRAP come from the germline V gene. There are 15 residues in the CDR3.

The rearrangement links TRBV7-8 to TRBJ1-6; 10 bases fit TRBD1. The V and J ends lost 4 bases and 8 bases, in that order; junction bases with no gene match: 5. The V gene's germline CDR1 is SGHVS and CDR2 FQNEAQ. The CDR3 covers 15 residues. CDR3 coding DNA: TGTGCCAGCAGCTGGACAGGGGGGAATGATTCACCCCTCCACTTT. This translates into CASSWTGGNDSPLHF. The whole variable domain, filled in from reference TRBV7-8 and TRBJ1-6, reads GAGVSQSPRYKVAKRGQDVALRCDPISGHVSLFWYQQALGQGPEFLTYFQNEAQLDKSGLPSDRFFAERPEGSVSTLKIQRTQQEDSAVYLCASSWTGGNDSPLHFGNGTRLTVT.

This clone was counted between two and nine times. The J gene is TRBJ2-1, the V gene TRBV27; 10 nucleotides line up with TRBD2. The junction had 8 bases not matched to a gene; V was cut back by 6 bases and J by 6 bases. This CDR3 has 15 amino acids. CDR1 is MNHEY, CDR2 SMNVEV, per germline (reference sequence). The CDR3 loop is CASRESGRALNEQFF. CDR3 nucleotide sequence: TGTGCCAGCAGAGAAAGCGGGAGGGCCCTCAATGAGCAGTTCTTC.

This rearrangement joins TRBV5-1 to TRBJ2-1; D may be TRBD1 (5 bases). V gave up 3 bases and J gave up 1 base, with 8 bases separating them. The V gene's germline CDR1 is SGHRS and CDR2 YFSETQ. The CDR3 consists of 14 residues. CDR3 protein: CASSSQGSYNEQFF. The CDR3 DNA is TGCGCCAGCAGCTCCCAGGGTTCCTACAATGAGCAGTTCTTC.

V and J are TRBV6-1 and TRBJ2-7; a weak D match, TRBD2 (7 bases). Germline V gene data show CDR1 as MNHNS and CDR2 as SASEGT. V dropped 1 base and J dropped 2 bases, with 12 bases sitting between them. This CDR3 contains 15 residues. The CDR3 reads CASSEGGGGTYEQYF. The DNA for the CDR3 is TGTGCCAGCAGTGAAGGGGGAGGGGGTACCTACGAGCAGTACTTC.

This rearrangement joins TRBV2 to TRBJ2-3, with a weak D call TRBD2 (6 bases). The CDR3 length is 15 residues. Germline-derived CDR1 and CDR2 are SNHLY and FYNNEI. The germline V and J ends were trimmed by 7 bases and 3 bases, with 17 bases remaining between them. The CDR3 coding sequence is TGTGCCAGCAAACGACGGTGGCGGGGAACAGATACGCAGTATTTT. This sequence encodes CASKRRWRGTDTQYF.

The V and J genes are TRBV5-1 and TRBJ2-5; 11 bases match TRBD2. The CDR3 is 15 residues long. The germline CDR1 and CDR2 sequences are SGHRS and YFSETQ. V lost 2 bases and J lost 4; bases outside the gene matches: 4. The chain's CDR3 is CASSLTSGGGETQYF. CDR3 nucleotides: TGCGCCAGCAGCTTAACTAGCGGGGGTGGAGAGACCCAGTACTTC.